The rows below give T cell receptor beta chains drawn from one sample of a study of cytomegalovirus exposure and HLA in healthy donors. Method: immunoSEQ multiplex PCR; TCRdb's copy keeps in-frame clones and lacks some. This repertoire shows over 120,000 clones, about 81% found once; its top ten account for roughly 7.3%. Sequenced sample: PBMCs. The receptors shown here come from a young man in good health and CMV-seronegative. Each CDR3 is given with its conserved first and last residue. A D gene is named only where the DNA matches it firmly. Rows may omit the clone size; those that give it use once, few, many or a size class.

clone size,D gene,V gene,J gene,CDR3 protein,CDR3 DNA
few,-,TRBV5-8,TRBJ1-2,CASSLASNYGYTF,TGTGCCAGCAGCTTGGCATCTAACTATGGCTACACCTTC
once,TRBD1,TRBV19,TRBJ1-5,CASTTGGFNQPQHF,TGTGCCAGCACGACAGGGGGTTTCAATCAGCCCCAGCATTTT
-,TRBD1,TRBV28,TRBJ1-3,CASSRTGLNTIYF,TGTGCCAGCAGTCGGACAGGGTTAAACACCATATATTTT
-,-,TRBV7-9,TRBJ2-7,CASSLGGVSEQYF,TGTGCCAGCAGCTTAGGAGGTGTAAGTGAGCAGTACTTC
-,-,TRBV7-3,TRBJ2-7,CASSPFGGASSYEQYF,TGTGCCAGCAGCCCATTCGGAGGGGCATCCTCCTACGAGCAGTACTTC
few,TRBD1,TRBV18,TRBJ2-7,CASSPSGTGGTSEQYF,TGTGCCAGCTCACCATCTGGGACAGGGGGGACTTCCGAGCAGTACTTC
few,TRBD1,TRBV5-6,TRBJ1-4,CASSLGTGAYEKLFF,TGTGCCAGCAGCTTGGGGACAGGGGCGTATGAAAAACTGTTTTTT
-,TRBD2,TRBV9,TRBJ2-7,CASSVEASGEIYEQYF,TGTGCCAGCAGCGTAGAGGCTAGCGGGGAGATCTACGAGCAGTACTTC
-,TRBD2,TRBV7-9,TRBJ2-1,CASSLIASGGANEQFF,TGTGCCAGCAGCTTAATAGCTAGCGGGGGGGCCAATGAGCAGTTCTTC
-,TRBD2,TRBV15,TRBJ2-7,CATSRELAVRHEQYF,TGTGCCACCAGCAGAGAACTAGCGGTACGTCACGAGCAGTACTTC
-,-,TRBV28,TRBJ2-7,CASSPPGRTGEQYF,TGTGCCAGCAGTCCCCCGGGCAGAACGGGGGAGCAGTACTTC